The T cell receptor (beta chain) described here comes from a study of siplizumab effects on memory and regulatory T cells. General study findings and limits: Treg-derived clones made up an average of roughly 70% of mappable alloreactive CD4+ clones with siplizumab and 25% to 30% in controls. Greater diversity than memory cells seemed evident in naive T cells, which also appeared to be major alloresponse contributors.

About this clone: Its antigen is not known.

Germline assignment: CDR1 SGHAT and CDR2 FQNNGV. The V and J ends lost 3 bases and 2 bases respectively, with 12 bases between them. The CDR3 runs 15 residues. Measured with immunoSEQ multiplex PCR; TCRdb has only the in-frame clones, and not every one. This sample carries approximately 100,000 clones, approximately 94% of them seen once, and the ten largest clones take around 0.6%. The sample comprised Tregs sorted from blood. This clonotype originated in a human donor in good health. The chain uses TRBV11-2 and TRBJ2-3; D uncertain. In DNA form, the CDR3 reads TGTGCCAGCAGCTTTTTTCCGGATTTCACAGATACGCAGTATTTT. It translates to CASSFFPDFTDTQYF.